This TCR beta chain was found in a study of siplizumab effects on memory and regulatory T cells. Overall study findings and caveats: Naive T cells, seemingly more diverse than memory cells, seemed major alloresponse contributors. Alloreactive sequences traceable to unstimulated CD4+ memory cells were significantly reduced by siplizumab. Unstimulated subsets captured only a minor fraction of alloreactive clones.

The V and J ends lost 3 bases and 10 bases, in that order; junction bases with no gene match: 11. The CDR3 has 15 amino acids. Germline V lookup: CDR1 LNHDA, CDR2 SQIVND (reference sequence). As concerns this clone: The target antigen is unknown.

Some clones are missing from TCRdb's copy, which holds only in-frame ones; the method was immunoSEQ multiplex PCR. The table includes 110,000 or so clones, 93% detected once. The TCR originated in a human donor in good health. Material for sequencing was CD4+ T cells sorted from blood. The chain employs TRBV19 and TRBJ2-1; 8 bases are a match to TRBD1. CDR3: CASSIRTGTQSEQFF. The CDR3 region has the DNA TGTGCCAGTAGTATCCGGACAGGGACACAATCCGAGCAGTTCTTC.